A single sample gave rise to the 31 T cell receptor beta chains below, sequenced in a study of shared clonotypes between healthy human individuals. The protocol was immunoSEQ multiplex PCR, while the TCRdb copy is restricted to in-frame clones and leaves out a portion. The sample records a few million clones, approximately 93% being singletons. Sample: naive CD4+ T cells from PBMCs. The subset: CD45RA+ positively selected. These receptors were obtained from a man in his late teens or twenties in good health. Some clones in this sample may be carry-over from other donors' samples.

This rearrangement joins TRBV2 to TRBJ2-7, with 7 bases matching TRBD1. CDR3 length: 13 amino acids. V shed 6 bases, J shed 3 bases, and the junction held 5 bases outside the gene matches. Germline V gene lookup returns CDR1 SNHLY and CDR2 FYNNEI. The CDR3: CASRGQPNYEQYF. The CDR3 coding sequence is TGTGCCAGCAGGGGACAGCCAAACTACGAGCAGTACTTC. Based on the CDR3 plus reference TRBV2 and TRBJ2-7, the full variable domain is EPEVTQTPSHQVTQMGQEVILRCVPISNHLYFYWYRQILGQKVEFLVSFYNNEISEKSEIFDDQFSVERPDGSNFTLKIRSTKLEDSAMYFCASRGQPNYEQYFGPGTRLTVT.

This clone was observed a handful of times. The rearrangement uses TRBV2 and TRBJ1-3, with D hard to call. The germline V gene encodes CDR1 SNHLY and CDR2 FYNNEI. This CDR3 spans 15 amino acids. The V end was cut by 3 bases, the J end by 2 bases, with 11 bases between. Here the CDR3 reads CASSETGLAGNTIYF. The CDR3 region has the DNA TGTGCCAGCAGTGAGACCGGGCTGGCTGGAAACACCATATATTTT.

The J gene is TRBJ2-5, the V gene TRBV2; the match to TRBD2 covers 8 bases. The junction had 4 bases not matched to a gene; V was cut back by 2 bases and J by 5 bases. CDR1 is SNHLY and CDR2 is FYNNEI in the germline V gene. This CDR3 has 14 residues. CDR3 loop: CASSELAGAETQYF. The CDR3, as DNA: TGTGCCAGCAGTGAACTAGCGGGCGCGGAGACCCAGTACTTC.

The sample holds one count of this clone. The CDR3 sequence: CASSGNGQGATGELFF. CDR3 nucleotide sequence: TGTGCCAGCAGCGGAAACGGACAGGGGGCAACCGGGGAGCTGTTTTTT. The V gene is TRBV28, the J gene TRBJ2-2, with 11 bases lining up with TRBD1. The trim removed 6 bases at V and 5 bases at J, leaving 8 bases unmatched. The CDR3 sequence is 16 residues long. Germline CDR1 and CDR2: MDHEN and SYDVKM.

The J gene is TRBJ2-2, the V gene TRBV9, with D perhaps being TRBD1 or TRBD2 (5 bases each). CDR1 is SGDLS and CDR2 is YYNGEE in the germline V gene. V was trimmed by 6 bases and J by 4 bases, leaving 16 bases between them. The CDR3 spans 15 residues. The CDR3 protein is CASTEGTVGTGELFF. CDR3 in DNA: TGTGCCAGCACTGAAGGGACCGTAGGCACCGGGGAGCTGTTTTTT.

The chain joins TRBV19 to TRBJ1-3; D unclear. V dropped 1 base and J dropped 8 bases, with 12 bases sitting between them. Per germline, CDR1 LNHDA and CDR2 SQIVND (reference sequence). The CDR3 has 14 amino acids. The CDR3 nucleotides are TGTGCCAGTAGTATAGTAGTCCCAGGAGACACCATATATTTT. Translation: CASSIVVPGDTIYF.

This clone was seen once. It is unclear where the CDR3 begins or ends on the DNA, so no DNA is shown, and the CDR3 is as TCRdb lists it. CDR3 region: CSVGPGQGLRDTQYF. The V and J genes are TRBV29-1 and TRBJ2-3; TRBD1, the D gene given by the table, was not confirmed from the DNA. The length of the CDR3 is 15 amino acids, counting both ends. From germline, CDR1 is SQVTM and CDR2 ANQGSEA.

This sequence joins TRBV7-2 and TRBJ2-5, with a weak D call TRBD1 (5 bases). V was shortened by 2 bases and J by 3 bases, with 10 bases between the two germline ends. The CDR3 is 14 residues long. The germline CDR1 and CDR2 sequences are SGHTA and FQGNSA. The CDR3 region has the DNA TGTGCCAGCAGCTTAAGTGGCAGGGAAGAGACCCAGTACTTC. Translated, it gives CASSLSGREETQYF.

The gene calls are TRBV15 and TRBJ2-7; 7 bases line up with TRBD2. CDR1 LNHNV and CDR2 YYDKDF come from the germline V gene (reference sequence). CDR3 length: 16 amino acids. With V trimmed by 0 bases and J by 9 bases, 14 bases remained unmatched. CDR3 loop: CATSRDQWERGRMQYF. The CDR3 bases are TGTGCCACCAGCAGAGATCAGTGGGAGCGGGGACGGATGCAGTACTTC.

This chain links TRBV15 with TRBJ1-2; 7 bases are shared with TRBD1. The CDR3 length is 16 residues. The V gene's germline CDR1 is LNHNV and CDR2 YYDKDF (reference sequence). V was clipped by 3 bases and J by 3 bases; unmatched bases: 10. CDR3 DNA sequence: TGTGCCACCAGCAGCGGGACAGCTGCAGGGGACTATGGCTACACCTTC. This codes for CATSSGTAAGDYGYTF. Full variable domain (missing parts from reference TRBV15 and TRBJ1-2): DAMVIQNPRYQVTQFGKPVTLSCSQTLNHNVMYWYQQKSSQAPKLLFHYYDKDFNNEADTPDNFQSRRPNTSFCFLDIRSPGLGDTAMYLCATSSGTAAGDYGYTFGSGTRLTVV.

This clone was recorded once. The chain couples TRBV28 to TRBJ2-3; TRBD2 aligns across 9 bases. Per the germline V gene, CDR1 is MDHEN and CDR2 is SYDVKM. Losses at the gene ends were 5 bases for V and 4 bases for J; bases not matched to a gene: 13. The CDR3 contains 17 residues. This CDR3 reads CASSPGGAGGVADTQYF. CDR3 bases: TGTGCCAGCAGTCCCGGCGGGGCGGGAGGGGTAGCAGATACGCAGTATTTT.

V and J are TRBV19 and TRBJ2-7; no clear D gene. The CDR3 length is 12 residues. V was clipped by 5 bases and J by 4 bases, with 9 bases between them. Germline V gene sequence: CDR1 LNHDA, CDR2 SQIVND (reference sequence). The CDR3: CASSLPDYEQYF. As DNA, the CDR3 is TGTGCCAGTAGTCTTCCGGATTACGAGCAGTACTTC. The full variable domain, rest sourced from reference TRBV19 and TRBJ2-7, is DGGITQSPKYLFRKEGQNVTLSCEQNLNHDAMYWYRQDPGQGLRLIYYSQIVNDFQKGDIAEGYSVSREKKESFPLTVTSAQKNPTAFYLCASSLPDYEQYFGPGTRLTVT.

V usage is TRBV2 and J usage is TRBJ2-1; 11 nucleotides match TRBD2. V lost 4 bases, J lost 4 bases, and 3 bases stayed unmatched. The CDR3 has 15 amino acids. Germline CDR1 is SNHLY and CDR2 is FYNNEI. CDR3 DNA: TGTGCCAGCAGTGGGGGACTAGCGGATTACAATGAGCAGTTCTTC. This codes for CASSGGLADYNEQFF.

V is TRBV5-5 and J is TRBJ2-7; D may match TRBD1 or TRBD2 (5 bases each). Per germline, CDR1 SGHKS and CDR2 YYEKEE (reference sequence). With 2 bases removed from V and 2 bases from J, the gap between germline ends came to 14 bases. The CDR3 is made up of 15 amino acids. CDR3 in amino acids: CASSLGSGSTYEQYF. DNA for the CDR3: TGTGCCAGCAGCTTAGGGTCAGGGAGTACCTACGAGCAGTACTTC.

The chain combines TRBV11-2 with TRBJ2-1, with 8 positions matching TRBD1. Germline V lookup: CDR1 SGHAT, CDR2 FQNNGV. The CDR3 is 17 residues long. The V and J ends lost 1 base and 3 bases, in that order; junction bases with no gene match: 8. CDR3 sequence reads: CASSLVSGGRIYNEQFF. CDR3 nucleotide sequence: TGTGCCAGCAGCTTAGTATCAGGGGGCAGGATCTACAATGAGCAGTTCTTC.

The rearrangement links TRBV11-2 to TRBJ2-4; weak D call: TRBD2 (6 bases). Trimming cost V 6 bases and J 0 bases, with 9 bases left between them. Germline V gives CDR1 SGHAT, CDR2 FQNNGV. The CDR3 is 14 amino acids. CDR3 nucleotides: TGTGCCAGCAGGGGACTGCAAGCCAAAAACATTCAGTACTTC. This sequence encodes CASRGLQAKNIQYF.

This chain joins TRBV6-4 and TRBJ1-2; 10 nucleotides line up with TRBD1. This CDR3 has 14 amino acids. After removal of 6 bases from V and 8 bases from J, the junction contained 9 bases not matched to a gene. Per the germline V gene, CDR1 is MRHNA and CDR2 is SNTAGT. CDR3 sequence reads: CASRTGGDSGGYTF. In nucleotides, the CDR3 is TGTGCCAGCAGGACAGGGGGCGACTCGGGCGGCTACACCTTC.

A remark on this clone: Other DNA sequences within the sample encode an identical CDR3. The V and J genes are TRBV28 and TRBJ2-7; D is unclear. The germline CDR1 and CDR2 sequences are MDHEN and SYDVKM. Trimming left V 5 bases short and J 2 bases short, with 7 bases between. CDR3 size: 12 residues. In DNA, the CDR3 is TGTGCCAGCAGTCTTTCCGCCTACGAGCAGTACTTC. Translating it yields CASSLSAYEQYF.

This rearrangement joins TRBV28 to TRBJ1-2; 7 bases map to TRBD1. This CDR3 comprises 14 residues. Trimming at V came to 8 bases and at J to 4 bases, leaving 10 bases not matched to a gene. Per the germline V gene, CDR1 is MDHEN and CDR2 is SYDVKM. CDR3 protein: CASGRDRSSYGYTF. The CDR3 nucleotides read TGTGCCAGCGGAAGGGACAGAAGCAGCTATGGCTACACCTTC.

The CDR3 spells CASSRGRVVENTEAFF. The CDR3 region has the DNA TGTGCCAGCTCACGTGGAAGGGTCGTGGAGAACACTGAAGCTTTCTTT. V usage is TRBV18 and J usage is TRBJ1-1, with D unresolved. The V end lost 4 bases, the J end lost 1 base, and 16 bases lay between the germline ends. The CDR3 is 16 residues long. The germline V gene encodes CDR1 KGHSH and CDR2 LQKENI.

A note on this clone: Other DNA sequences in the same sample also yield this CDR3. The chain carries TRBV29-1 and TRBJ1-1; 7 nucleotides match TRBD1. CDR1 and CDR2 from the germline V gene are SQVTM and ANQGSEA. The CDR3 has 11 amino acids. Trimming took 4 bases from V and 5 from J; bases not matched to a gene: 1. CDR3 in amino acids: CSVATGTEAFF. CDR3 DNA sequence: TGCAGCGTTGCGACAGGGACTGAAGCTTTCTTT.

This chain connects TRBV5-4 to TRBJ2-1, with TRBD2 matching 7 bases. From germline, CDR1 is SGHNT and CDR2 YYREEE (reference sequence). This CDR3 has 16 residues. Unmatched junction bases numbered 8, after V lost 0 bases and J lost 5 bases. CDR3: CASSLGGAAGDNEQFF. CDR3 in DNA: TGTGCCAGCAGCTTGGGGGGCGCGGCGGGAGACAATGAGCAGTTCTTC.

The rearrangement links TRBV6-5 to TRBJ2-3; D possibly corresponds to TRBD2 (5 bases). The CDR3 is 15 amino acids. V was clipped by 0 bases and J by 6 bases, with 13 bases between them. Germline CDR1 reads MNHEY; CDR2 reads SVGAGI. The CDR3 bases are TGTGCCAGCAGTTACTCTACCGGGATAGGGGATACGCAGTATTTT. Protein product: CASSYSTGIGDTQYF.

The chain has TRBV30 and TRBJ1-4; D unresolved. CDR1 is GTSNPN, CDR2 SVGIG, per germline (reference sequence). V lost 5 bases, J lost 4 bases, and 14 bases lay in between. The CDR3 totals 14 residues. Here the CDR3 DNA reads TGTGCCTGGGGCGTGGAGCCCGTTAATGAAAAACTGTTTTTT. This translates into CAWGVEPVNEKLFF.

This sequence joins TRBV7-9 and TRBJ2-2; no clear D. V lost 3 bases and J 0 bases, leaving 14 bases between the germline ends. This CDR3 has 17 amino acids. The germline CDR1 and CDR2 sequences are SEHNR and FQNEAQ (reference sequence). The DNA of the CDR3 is TGTGCCAGCAGCTTTTCCGGAGCCTCAGCGAACACCGGGGAGCTGTTTTTT. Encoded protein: CASSFSGASANTGELFF.

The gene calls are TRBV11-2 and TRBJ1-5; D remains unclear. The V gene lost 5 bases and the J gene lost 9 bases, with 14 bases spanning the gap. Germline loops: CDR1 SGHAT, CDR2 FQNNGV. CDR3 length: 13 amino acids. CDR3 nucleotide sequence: TGTGCCAGCAGCCCTGACCCGGCGGGGCCCCAGCATTTT. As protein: CASSPDPAGPQHF. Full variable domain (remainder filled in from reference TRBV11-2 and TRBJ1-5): EAGVAQSPRYKIIEKRQSVAFWCNPISGHATLYWYQQILGQGPKLLIQFQNNGVVDDSQLPKDRFSAERLKGVDSTLKIQPAKLEDSAVYLCASSPDPAGPQHFGDGTRLSIL.

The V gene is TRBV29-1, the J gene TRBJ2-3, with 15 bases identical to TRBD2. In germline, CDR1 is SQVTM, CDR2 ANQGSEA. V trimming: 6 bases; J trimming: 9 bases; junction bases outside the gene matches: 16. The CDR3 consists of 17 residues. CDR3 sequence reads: CSVDRTGTSGGISTQYF. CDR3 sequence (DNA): TGCAGCGTCGATCGGACCGGGACTAGCGGGGGGATATCGACGCAGTATTTT.

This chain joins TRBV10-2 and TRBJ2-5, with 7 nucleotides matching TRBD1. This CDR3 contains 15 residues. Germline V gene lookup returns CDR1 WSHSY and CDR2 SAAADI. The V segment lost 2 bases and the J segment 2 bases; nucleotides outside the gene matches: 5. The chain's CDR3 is CASSEMGTAQETQYF. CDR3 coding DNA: TGCGCCAGCAGTGAGATGGGGACAGCACAAGAGACCCAGTACTTC.

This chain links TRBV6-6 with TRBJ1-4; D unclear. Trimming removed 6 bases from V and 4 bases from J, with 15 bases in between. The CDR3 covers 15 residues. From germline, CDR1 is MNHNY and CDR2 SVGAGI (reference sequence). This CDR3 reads CASSPGPRGNEKLFF. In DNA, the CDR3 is TGTGCCAGCAGCCCCGGGCCCCGGGGTAATGAAAAACTGTTTTTT.

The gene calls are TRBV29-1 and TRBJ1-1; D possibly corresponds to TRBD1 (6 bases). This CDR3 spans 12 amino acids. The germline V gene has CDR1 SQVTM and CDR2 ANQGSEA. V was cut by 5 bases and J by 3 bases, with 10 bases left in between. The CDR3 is CSVRTEYTEAFF. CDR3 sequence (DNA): TGCAGCGTTCGGACAGAATACACTGAAGCTTTCTTT.

CDR3: CASSQVVPSDSYNEQFF. The CDR3 DNA reads as TGCGCCAGCAGCCAAGTAGTGCCTAGCGACTCCTACAATGAGCAGTTCTTC. The gene calls are TRBV4-1 and TRBJ2-1; a weak D match, TRBD2 (6 bases). The CDR3 length is 17 residues. V was shortened by 1 base and J by 0 bases, with 13 bases between the two germline ends. The germline CDR1 and CDR2 sequences are MGHRA and YSYEKL.